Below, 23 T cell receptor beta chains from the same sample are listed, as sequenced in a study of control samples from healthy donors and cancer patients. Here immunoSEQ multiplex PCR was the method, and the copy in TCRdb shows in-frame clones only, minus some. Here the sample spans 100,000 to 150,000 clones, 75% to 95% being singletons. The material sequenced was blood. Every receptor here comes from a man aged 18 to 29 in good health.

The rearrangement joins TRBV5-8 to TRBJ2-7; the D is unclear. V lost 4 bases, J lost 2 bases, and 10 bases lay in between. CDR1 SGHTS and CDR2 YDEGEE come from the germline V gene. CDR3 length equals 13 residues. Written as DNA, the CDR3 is TGTGCCAGCAGCACCGGTTTTGCCTACGAGCAGTACTTC. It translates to CASSTGFAYEQYF. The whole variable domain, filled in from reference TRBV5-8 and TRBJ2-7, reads EAGVTQSPTHLIKTRGQQATLRCSPISGHTSVYWYQQALGLGLQFLLWYDEGEERNRGNFPPRFSGRQFPNYSSELNVNALELEDSALYLCASSTGFAYEQYFGPGTRLTVT.

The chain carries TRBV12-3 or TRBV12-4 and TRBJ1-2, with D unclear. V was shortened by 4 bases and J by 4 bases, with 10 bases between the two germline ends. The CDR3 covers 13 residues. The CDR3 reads CASSYSDRYGYTF. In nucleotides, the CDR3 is TGTGCCAGCAGTTACAGCGACCGCTATGGCTACACCTTC.

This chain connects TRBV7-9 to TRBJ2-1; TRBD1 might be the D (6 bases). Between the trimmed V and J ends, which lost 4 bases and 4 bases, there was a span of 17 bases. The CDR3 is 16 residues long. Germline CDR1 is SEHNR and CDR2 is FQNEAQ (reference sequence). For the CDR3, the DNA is TGTGCCAGCAGCTACACCGGACAGAATGGGTACAATGAGCAGTTCTTC. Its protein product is CASSYTGQNGYNEQFF.

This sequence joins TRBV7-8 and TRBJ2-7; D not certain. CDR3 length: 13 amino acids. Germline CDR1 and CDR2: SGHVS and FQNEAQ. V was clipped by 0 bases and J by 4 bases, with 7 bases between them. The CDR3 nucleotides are TGTGCCAGCAGCTTAGCGGACGGTTACGAGCAGTACTTC. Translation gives CASSLADGYEQYF.

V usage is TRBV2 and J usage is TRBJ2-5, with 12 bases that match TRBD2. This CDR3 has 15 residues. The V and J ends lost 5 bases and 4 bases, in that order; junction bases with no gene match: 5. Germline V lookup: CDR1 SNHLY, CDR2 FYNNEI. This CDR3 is CASSSLAGGGETQYF. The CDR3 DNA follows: TGTGCCAGCAGTTCACTAGCGGGAGGCGGAGAGACCCAGTACTTC.

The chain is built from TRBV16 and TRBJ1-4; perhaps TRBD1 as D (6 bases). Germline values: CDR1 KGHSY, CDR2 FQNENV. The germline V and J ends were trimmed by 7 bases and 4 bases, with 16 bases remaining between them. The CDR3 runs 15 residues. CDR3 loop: CASTTISGVNEKLFF. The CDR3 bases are TGTGCCAGCACCACAATCTCAGGGGTTAATGAAAAACTGTTTTTT. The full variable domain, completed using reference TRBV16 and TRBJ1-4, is GEEVAQTPKHLVRGEGQKAKLYCAPIKGHSYVFWYQQVLKNEFKFLISFQNENVFDETGMPKERFSAKCLPNSPCSLEIQATKLEDSAVYFCASTTISGVNEKLFFGSGTQLSVL.

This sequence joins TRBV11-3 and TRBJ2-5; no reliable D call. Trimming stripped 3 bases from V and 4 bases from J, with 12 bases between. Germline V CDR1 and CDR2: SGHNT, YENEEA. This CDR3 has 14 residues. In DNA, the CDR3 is TGTGCCAGCAGCTTTGGCCCGGTGGGAGAGACCCAGTACTTC. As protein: CASSFGPVGETQYF.

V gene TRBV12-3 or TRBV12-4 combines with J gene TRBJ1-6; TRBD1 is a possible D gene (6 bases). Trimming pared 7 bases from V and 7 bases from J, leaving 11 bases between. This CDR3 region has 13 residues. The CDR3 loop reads CASKRDRNSPLHF. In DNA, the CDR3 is TGTGCCAGCAAGCGTGACAGGAATTCACCCCTCCACTTT.

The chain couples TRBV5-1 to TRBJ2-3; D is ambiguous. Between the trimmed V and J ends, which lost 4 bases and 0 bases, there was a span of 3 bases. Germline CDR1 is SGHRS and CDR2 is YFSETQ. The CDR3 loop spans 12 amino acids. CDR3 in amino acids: CASSASTDTQYF. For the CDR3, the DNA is TGCGCCAGCAGCGCCAGCACAGATACGCAGTATTTT.

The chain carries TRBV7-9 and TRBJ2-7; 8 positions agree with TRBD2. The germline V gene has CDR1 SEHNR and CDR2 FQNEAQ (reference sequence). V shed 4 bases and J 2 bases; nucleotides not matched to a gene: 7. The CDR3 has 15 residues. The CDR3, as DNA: TGTGCCAGCAGCTCGCCGGGACTAGTAGCCTACGAGCAGTACTTC. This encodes CASSSPGLVAYEQYF.

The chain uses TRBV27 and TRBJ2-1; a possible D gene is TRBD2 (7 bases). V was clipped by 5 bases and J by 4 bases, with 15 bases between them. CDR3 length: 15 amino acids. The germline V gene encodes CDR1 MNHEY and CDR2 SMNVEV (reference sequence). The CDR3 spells CASSPKGGAYNEQFF. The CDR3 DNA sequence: TGTGCCAGCAGTCCCAAAGGGGGGGCGTACAATGAGCAGTTCTTC.

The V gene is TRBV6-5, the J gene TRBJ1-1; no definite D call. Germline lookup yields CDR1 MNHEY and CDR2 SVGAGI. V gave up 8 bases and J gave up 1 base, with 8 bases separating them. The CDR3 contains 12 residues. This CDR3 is CASALGNTEAFF. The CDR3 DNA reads TGTGCCAGCGCCTTAGGGAACACTGAAGCTTTCTTT.

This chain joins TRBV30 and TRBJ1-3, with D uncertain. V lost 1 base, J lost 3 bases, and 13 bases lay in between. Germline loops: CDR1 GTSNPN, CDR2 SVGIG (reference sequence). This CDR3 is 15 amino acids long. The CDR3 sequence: CAWSGIEYYGNTIYF. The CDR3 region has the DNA TGTGCCTGGAGTGGGATCGAGTATTATGGAAACACCATATATTTT.

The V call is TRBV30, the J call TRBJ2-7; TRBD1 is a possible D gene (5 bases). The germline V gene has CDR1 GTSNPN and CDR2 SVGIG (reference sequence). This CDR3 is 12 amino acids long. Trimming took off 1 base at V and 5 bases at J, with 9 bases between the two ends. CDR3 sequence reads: CAWSGRGNEQYV. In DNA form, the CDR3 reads TGTGCCTGGAGTGGAAGGGGAAACGAGCAGTACGTC.

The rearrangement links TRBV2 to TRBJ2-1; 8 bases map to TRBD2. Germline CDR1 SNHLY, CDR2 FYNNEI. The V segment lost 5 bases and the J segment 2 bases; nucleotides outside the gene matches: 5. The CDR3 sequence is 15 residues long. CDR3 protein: CASSRTSGAYNEQFF. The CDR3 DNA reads TGTGCCAGCAGTCGCACTAGCGGAGCCTACAATGAGCAGTTCTTC.

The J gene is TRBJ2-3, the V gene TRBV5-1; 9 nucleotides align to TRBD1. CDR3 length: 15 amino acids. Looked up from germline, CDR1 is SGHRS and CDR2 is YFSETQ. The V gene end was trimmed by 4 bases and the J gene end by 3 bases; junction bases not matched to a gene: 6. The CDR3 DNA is TGCGCCAGCAGCGGGGGGACAGGGCAAACAGATACGCAGTATTTT. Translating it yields CASSGGTGQTDTQYF.

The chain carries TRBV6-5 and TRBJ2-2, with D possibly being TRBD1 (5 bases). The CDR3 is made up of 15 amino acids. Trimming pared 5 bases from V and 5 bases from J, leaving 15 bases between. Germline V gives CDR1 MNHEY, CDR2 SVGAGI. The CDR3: CASSPAPKGTGELFF. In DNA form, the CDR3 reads TGTGCCAGCAGTCCCGCCCCGAAGGGGACCGGGGAGCTGTTTTTT.

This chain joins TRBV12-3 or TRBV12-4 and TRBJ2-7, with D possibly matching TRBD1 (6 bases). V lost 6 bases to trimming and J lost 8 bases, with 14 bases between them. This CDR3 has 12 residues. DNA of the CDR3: TGTGCCAGCAGCCCCACAACAGGGAAGCAGTACGTC. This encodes CASSPTTGKQYV.

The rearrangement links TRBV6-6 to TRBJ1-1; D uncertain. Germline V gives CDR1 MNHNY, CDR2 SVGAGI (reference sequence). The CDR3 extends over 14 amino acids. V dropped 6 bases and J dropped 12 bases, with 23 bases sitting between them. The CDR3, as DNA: TGTGCCAGCAGCCCAGCAGGTGGAGGCATCGAAACTTTCTTT. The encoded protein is CASSPAGGGIETFF.

CDR3 protein: CASSEMGRELLSLHF. Here the CDR3 DNA reads TGTGCCAGCAGTGAAATGGGACGGGAACTTCTCTCCCTCCACTTT. The chain links TRBV25-1 to TRBJ1-6; a weak D match, TRBD1 (5 bases). The germline V and J ends were trimmed by 2 bases and 14 bases, with 19 bases remaining between them. CDR3 length: 15 amino acids. Germline loops: CDR1 MGHDK, CDR2 SYGVNS.

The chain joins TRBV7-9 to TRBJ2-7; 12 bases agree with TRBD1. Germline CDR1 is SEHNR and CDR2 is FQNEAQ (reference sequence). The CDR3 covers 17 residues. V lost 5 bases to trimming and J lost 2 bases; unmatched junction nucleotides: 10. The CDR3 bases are TGTGCCAGCAGCACAACGGGACAGGGGGCGGGAACCTACGAGCAGTACTTC. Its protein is CASSTTGQGAGTYEQYF.

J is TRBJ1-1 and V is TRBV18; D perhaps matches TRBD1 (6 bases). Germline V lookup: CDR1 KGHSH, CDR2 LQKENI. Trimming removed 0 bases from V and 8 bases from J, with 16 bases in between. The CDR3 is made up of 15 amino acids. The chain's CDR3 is CASSPPTAQGREAFF. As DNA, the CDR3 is TGTGCCAGCTCACCACCGACAGCCCAGGGGAGGGAAGCTTTCTTT.

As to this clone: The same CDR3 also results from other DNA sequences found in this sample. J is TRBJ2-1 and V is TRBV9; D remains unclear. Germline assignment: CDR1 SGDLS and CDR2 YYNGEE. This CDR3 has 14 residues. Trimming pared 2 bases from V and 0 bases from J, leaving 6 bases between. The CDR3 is CASSVGSSYNEQFF. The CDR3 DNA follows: TGTGCCAGCAGCGTGGGTAGCTCCTACAATGAGCAGTTCTTC.